These 21 T cell receptor beta chains originate from one sample sequenced in a study of technical replicates of blood from a few donors. Sequenced by immunoSEQ multiplex PCR; TCRdb stores in-frame clones only, minus some. In the table there are roughly 70,000 clones, roughly 97% of which are singletons. The source material was T cells isolated from PBMCs. These receptors originate from a human donor in good health.

The rearrangement joins TRBV19 to TRBJ1-4; D not resolved. Looked up from germline, CDR1 is LNHDA and CDR2 is SQIVND (reference sequence). The V end lost 1 base, the J end lost 8 bases, and 20 bases lay between the germline ends. The CDR3 is made up of 17 amino acids. CDR3 nucleotide sequence: TGTGCCAGTAGTATAGGCAAAGGAGTGAAGTTAAGCGAAAAACTGTTTTTT. Translating it yields CASSIGKGVKLSEKLFF.

The chain recombines TRBV28 with TRBJ1-2, with 8 bases aligning to TRBD1. The germline V gene encodes CDR1 MDHEN and CDR2 SYDVKM. Trimming cost V 6 bases and J 5 bases; bases outside gene matches: 8. This CDR3 is built from 14 residues. The CDR3 DNA reads TGTGCCAGCAGCCGACCAGGACAGGGTTATGGCTACACCTTC. Translated: CASSRPGQGYGYTF.

The V call is TRBV5-1, the J call TRBJ2-1; 8 nucleotides agree with TRBD2. Germline CDR1 reads SGHRS; CDR2 reads YFSETQ. V lost 3 bases and J lost 0; bases outside the gene matches: 8. This CDR3 contains 17 residues. CDR3 protein: CASSSETSGSSYNEQFF. Written as DNA, the CDR3 is TGCGCCAGCAGCTCCGAAACTAGCGGTAGCTCCTACAATGAGCAGTTCTTC. The full variable domain, rest sourced from reference TRBV5-1 and TRBJ2-1, is KAGVTQTPRYLIKTRGQQVTLSCSPISGHRSVSWYQQTPGQGLQFLFEYFSETQRNKGNFPGRFSGRQFSNSRSEMNVSTLELGDSALYLCASSSETSGSSYNEQFFGPGTRLTVL.

The chain has TRBV2 and TRBJ1-2, with TRBD1 as a possible D gene (5 bases). CDR3 length: 14 residues. Trimming left V 5 bases short and J 4 bases short, with 14 bases between. Looked up from germline, CDR1 is SNHLY and CDR2 is FYNNEI. CDR3 loop: CASSRDDRSYGYTF. The CDR3, as DNA: TGTGCCAGCAGTCGAGACGACAGAAGCTATGGCTACACCTTC.

The rearrangement joins TRBV7-9 to TRBJ1-2; 10 bases map to TRBD1. V gave up 5 bases and J gave up 5 bases; unmatched junction bases: 8. This CDR3 is 15 amino acids long. Germline V gene lookup returns CDR1 SEHNR and CDR2 FQNEAQ (reference sequence). The CDR3 DNA reads TGTGCCAGCAGCCCCCGGGACAGGGGCTTTTATGGCTACACCTTC. It encodes CASSPRDRGFYGYTF.

This clone has a single count. CDR3 sequence: CASRPSGTNEQYF. CDR3 DNA sequence: TGTGCCAGCAGGCCGAGCGGGACAAACGAGCAGTACTTC. The chain combines TRBV6-1 with TRBJ2-7, with a possible D match to TRBD2 (7 bases). This CDR3 has 13 residues. Germline CDR1 MNHNS, CDR2 SASEGT. The V and J ends lost 6 bases and 5 bases respectively, with 14 bases between them.

The gene calls are TRBV7-6 and TRBJ2-1, with 8 bases that match TRBD1. Germline loops: CDR1 SGHVS, CDR2 FNYEAQ. V dropped 5 bases and J dropped 0; count of bases not matched to a gene: 3. The CDR3 is 15 amino acids. CDR3 sequence: CASSGTGGSYNEQFF. The CDR3, as DNA: TGTGCCAGCAGCGGTACAGGGGGCTCCTACAATGAGCAGTTCTTC. Drawing the rest from reference TRBV7-6 and TRBJ2-1, the complete variable domain is GAGVSQSPRYKVTKRGQDVALRCDPISGHVSLYWYRQALGQGPEFLTYFNYEAQQDKSGLPNDRFSAERPEGSISTLTIQRTEQRDSAMYRCASSGTGGSYNEQFFGPGTRLTVL.

This chain connects TRBV10-2 to TRBJ1-1, with D perhaps TRBD1 (5 bases). This CDR3 comprises 11 residues. V lost 5 bases to trimming and J lost 7 bases, with 8 bases between them. Germline V gene sequence: CDR1 WSHSY, CDR2 SAAADI. CDR3 coding DNA: TGCGCCAGCAGTAGGGGAAGTGAAGCTTTCTTT. Translation gives CASSRGSEAFF.

V and J are TRBV15 and TRBJ1-1; D gene ambiguous. V was cut by 5 bases and J by 6 bases, with 13 bases left in between. Germline CDR1 is LNHNV and CDR2 is YYDKDF (reference sequence). This CDR3 contains 13 residues. CDR3 bases: TGTGCCACCAGCCCTCGTCGCGGGGCTGAAGCTTTCTTT. Translated, it gives CATSPRRGAEAFF.

The rearrangement uses TRBV4-3 and TRBJ1-1; D not resolved. Germline V lookup: CDR1 LGHNA, CDR2 YSLEER. Trimming took 0 bases from V and 0 from J, leaving 8 bases between them. The CDR3 loop spans 15 amino acids. This CDR3 reads CASSQDGILNTEAFF. The CDR3 region has the DNA TGCGCCAGCAGCCAAGATGGCATTTTGAACACTGAAGCTTTCTTT.

The chain has TRBV30 and TRBJ1-4; D is unresolved. V was clipped by 0 bases and J by 8 bases, with 10 bases between them. CDR3 length: 13 residues. Germline lookup yields CDR1 GTSNPN and CDR2 SVGIG (reference sequence). The CDR3 nucleotides are TGTGCCTGGAGTGTCGAGGTCTGGGAAAAACTGTTTTTT. Translating gives CAWSVEVWEKLFF.

The chain carries TRBV30 and TRBJ2-1, with D possibly being TRBD2 (5 bases). Between the trimmed V and J ends, which lost 6 bases and 3 bases, there was a span of 6 bases. In germline, CDR1 is GTSNPN, CDR2 SVGIG (reference sequence). The CDR3 extends over 11 amino acids. The CDR3 region has the DNA TGTGCCTGTGGAGGCTACAATGAGCAGTTCTTC. This translates into CACGGYNEQFF.

This chain connects TRBV6-6 to TRBJ2-5; D unresolved. The ends were cut back, 6 bases at V and 5 bases at J, with 13 bases in the middle. CDR1 MNHNY and CDR2 SVGAGI come from the germline V gene (reference sequence). CDR3 size: 13 residues. The CDR3 spells CASSLVTSETQYF. In nucleotides, the CDR3 is TGTGCCAGCAGCCTCGTTACTTCGGAGACCCAGTACTTC.

The chain carries TRBV9 and TRBJ1-5; D is unclear. The CDR3 runs to 16 residues. Germline values: CDR1 SGDLS, CDR2 YYNGEE. The V end was cut by 0 bases, the J end by 0 bases, with 10 bases between. The DNA of the CDR3 is TGTGCCAGCAGCGTAGGGGGAGGCTATAGCAATCAGCCCCAGCATTTT. This translates into CASSVGGGYSNQPQHF.

The chain carries TRBV30 and TRBJ1-1; D possibly corresponds to TRBD1 (5 bases). From germline, CDR1 is GTSNPN and CDR2 SVGIG (reference sequence). Between the trimmed V and J ends, which lost 1 base and 2 bases, there was a span of 8 bases. The CDR3 contains 13 residues. The CDR3 bases are TGTGCCTGGAGTGGAGACAGAAACACTGAAGCTTTCTTT. Residues: CAWSGDRNTEAFF.

V usage is TRBV5-6 and J usage is TRBJ1-5, with no clear D. This CDR3 has 12 residues. With 0 bases removed from V and 6 bases from J, the gap between germline ends came to 4 bases. Germline values: CDR1 SGHDT, CDR2 YYEEEE. The CDR3, as DNA: TGTGCCAGCAGCTTGGGGAGTCAGCCCCAGCATTTT. It encodes CASSLGSQPQHF. Filled out from reference TRBV5-6 and TRBJ1-5, the complete variable domain reads DAGVTQSPTHLIKTRGQQVTLRCSPKSGHDTVSWYQQALGQGPQFIFQYYEEEERQRGNFPDRFSGHQFPNYSSELNVNALLLGDSALYLCASSLGSQPQHFGDGTRLSIL.

This rearrangement joins TRBV27 to TRBJ2-7; the match to TRBD1 covers 9 bases. From germline, CDR1 is MNHEY and CDR2 SMNVEV (reference sequence). Unmatched junction bases numbered 12, after V lost 2 bases and J lost 4 bases. The CDR3 sequence is 17 residues long. The CDR3 nucleotides are TGTGCCAGCAGTTTAGGGGGACAGGGCCACACTACTTACGAGCAGTACTTC. Its translation: CASSLGGQGHTTYEQYF.

This chain joins TRBV7-9 and TRBJ2-4; the match to TRBD2 covers 13 bases. The CDR3 runs to 19 residues. The V gene's germline CDR1 is SEHNR and CDR2 FQNEAQ (reference sequence). The ends lost 2 bases at V and 2 bases at J; junction bases unmatched: 9. In nucleotides, the CDR3 is TGTGCCAGCAGCTTAAAGGTTAGGGGACTAGCGGGACCCAAAAACATTCAGTACTTC. Its translation: CASSLKVRGLAGPKNIQYF.

CDR3 bases: TGTGCCACCAGCAGAGATAGGGGACTAGCCGCCGGCTCCTACGAGCAGTACTTC. Encoded protein: CATSRDRGLAAGSYEQYF. V and J are TRBV15 and TRBJ2-7; 9 bases fit TRBD2. After removal of 0 bases from V and 0 bases from J, the junction contained 9 bases not matched to a gene. This CDR3 comprises 18 residues. Germline CDR1 LNHNV, CDR2 YYDKDF (reference sequence). Filled out from reference TRBV15 and TRBJ2-7, the complete variable domain reads DAMVIQNPRYQVTQFGKPVTLSCSQTLNHNVMYWYQQKSSQAPKLLFHYYDKDFNNEADTPDNFQSRRPNTSFCFLDIRSPGLGDTAMYLCATSRDRGLAAGSYEQYFGPGTRLTVT.

The V call is TRBV29-1, the J call TRBJ1-4, with 9 bases lining up with TRBD1. From germline, CDR1 is SQVTM and CDR2 ANQGSEA. This CDR3 comprises 12 residues. V trimming: 4 bases; J trimming: 8 bases; junction bases outside the gene matches: 2. CDR3 bases: TGCAGCGTTGGACAGGGGGGCGAAAAACTGTTTTTT. Its translation: CSVGQGGEKLFF.

The V and J genes are TRBV4-2 and TRBJ2-1, with 8 bases lining up with TRBD2. CDR3 length: 15 amino acids. The germline V gene encodes CDR1 LGHNA and CDR2 YNFKEQ. V was clipped by 2 bases and J by 6 bases; unmatched bases: 6. CDR3 amino acids: CASSQNDGTSNEQFF. The CDR3 nucleotides are TGTGCCAGCAGCCAAAACGACGGGACTAGCAATGAGCAGTTCTTC.